Many counts were recorded for the clone carrying this TCR beta chain. Its specificity is not known. The germline CDR1 and CDR2 sequences are MGHRA and YSYEKL. The CDR3 is made up of 14 amino acids. Trimming removed 1 base from V and 4 bases from J, with 10 bases in between. It was RNA transcripts that yielded the amplified TCR beta CDR3 regions. A first-round RT-PCR of the TCR CDR3 used the HTBI primer set. TCRdb re-analysed the multiplex PCR reads in MiXCR, keeping a single row per CDR3 protein. The top ten clones hold roughly 49% of a sample with around 190,000 distinct CDR3 sequences, around a sixth of them seen once. This sample was included in a study of T cells in Graves' hyperthyroidism and ophthalmopathy. Notes on the study in general: Researchers found most expanded thyroid clonotypes above 0.001 in blood as well.

This sequence joins TRBV4-1 and TRBJ1-2; unclear D gene. Sequencing used blood. The receptor comes from a woman in her forties or fifties with Graves' hyperthyroidism. CDR3 nucleotide sequence: TGCGCCAGCAGCCAAGTCTTGTCGGTCTATGGCTACACCTTC. Translation: CASSQVLSVYGYTF.